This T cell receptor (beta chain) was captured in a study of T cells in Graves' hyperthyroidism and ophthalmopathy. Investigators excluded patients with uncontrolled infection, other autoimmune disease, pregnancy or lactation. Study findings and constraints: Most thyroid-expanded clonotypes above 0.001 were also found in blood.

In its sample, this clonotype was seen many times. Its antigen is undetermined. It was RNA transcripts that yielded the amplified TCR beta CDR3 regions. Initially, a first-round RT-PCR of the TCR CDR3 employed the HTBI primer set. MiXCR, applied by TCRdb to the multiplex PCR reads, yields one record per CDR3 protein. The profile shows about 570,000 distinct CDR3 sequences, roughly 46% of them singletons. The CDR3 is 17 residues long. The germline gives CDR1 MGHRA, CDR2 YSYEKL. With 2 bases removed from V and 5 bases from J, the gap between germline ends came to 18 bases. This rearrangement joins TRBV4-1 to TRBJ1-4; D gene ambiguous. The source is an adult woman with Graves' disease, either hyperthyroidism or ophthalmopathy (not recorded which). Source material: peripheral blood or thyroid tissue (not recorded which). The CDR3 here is CASSQPPVTAPNEKLFF. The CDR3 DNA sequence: TGCGCCAGCAGCCAACCCCCGGTAACAGCACCAAATGAAAAACTGTTTTTT.